The rows below give T cell receptor beta chains drawn from one sample of a study of blood T cell repertoires in COVID-19. Here immunoSEQ multiplex PCR was the method, and the copy in TCRdb shows in-frame clones only, minus some. The sample records roughly 47,000 clones, 80% to 90% being singletons. Sequencing was carried out using peripheral blood. The receptors originated from a woman aged 80 or older with COVID-19, enrolled during active disease. Both conserved end residues are part of each CDR3. The D gene is left open where the match is weak. For some rows the clone size is stated as once, few or many, or as a class when expanded; others skip it.

j_call: TRBJ2-5
v_call: TRBV7-2
d_call: TRBD2
clone_size: -
cdr3_nt: TGTGCCAGCAGCTTATCCCCACTCCCTAGCGGACAAGAGACCCAGTACTTC
cdr3_aa: CASSLSPLPSGQETQYF

j_call: TRBJ1-2
v_call: TRBV7-9
d_call: -
clone_size: -
cdr3_nt: TGTGCCAGCAGCCACACCCTGGCAGGGGATGGCTACACCTTC
cdr3_aa: CASSHTLAGDGYTF

j_call: TRBJ1-5
v_call: TRBV18
d_call: -
clone_size: -
cdr3_nt: TGTGCCAGCGACCCTACAGGGAGCCGACAGCCCCAGCATTTT
cdr3_aa: CASDPTGSRQPQHF

j_call: TRBJ2-1
v_call: TRBV9
d_call: -
clone_size: -
cdr3_nt: TGTGCCAGCAGCGTAGTTGGCTCCAACAATGAGCAGTTCTTC
cdr3_aa: CASSVVGSNNEQFF

j_call: TRBJ2-7
v_call: TRBV19
d_call: -
clone_size: -
cdr3_nt: TGTGCCTGCCGGGGTGGGTTCGAGCAGTACTTC
cdr3_aa: CACRGGFEQYF

j_call: TRBJ2-1
v_call: TRBV9
d_call: TRBD2
clone_size: -
cdr3_nt: TGTGCCAGCAGCGTTCGACTAGCGGGAGGCTCCTCCTACAATGAGCAGTTCTTC
cdr3_aa: CASSVRLAGGSSYNEQFF

j_call: TRBJ2-1
v_call: TRBV18
d_call: TRBD2
clone_size: -
cdr3_nt: TGTGCCAGCTCACCCGGACTAGCGGGAGAAAATGAGCAGTTCTTC
cdr3_aa: CASSPGLAGENEQFF

j_call: TRBJ2-2
v_call: TRBV3-1/TRBV3-2
d_call: -
clone_size: -
cdr3_nt: TGTGCCAGCAGACCAACAGGGAAGAACACCGGGGAGCTGTTTTTT
cdr3_aa: CASRPTGKNTGELFF

j_call: TRBJ1-4
v_call: TRBV7-2
d_call: -
clone_size: -
cdr3_nt: TGTGCCAGCAGCTTGAACAGATTTAATGAAAAACTGTTTTTT
cdr3_aa: CASSLNRFNEKLFF

j_call: TRBJ2-7
v_call: TRBV12-3/TRBV12-4
d_call: -
clone_size: -
cdr3_nt: TGTGCCAGCAGTGAACAGGGATCCTACGAGCAGTACTTC
cdr3_aa: CASSEQGSYEQYF

j_call: TRBJ2-7
v_call: TRBV9
d_call: -
clone_size: -
cdr3_nt: TGTGCCAGCAGCGTAGCTACCAGGGCCAGTTCCTACGAGCAGTACTTC
cdr3_aa: CASSVATRASSYEQYF

j_call: TRBJ1-1
v_call: TRBV2
d_call: TRBD1
clone_size: -
cdr3_nt: TGTGCCAGCAAACTCCGGGACAGGAGAGAGGTGACTGAAGCTTTCTTT
cdr3_aa: CASKLRDRREVTEAFF

j_call: TRBJ2-1
v_call: TRBV4-3
d_call: -
clone_size: -
cdr3_nt: TGCGCCAGCAGCCCCCAAGTGGGGAGCTCCTACAATGAGCAGTTCTTC
cdr3_aa: CASSPQVGSSYNEQFF

j_call: TRBJ2-2
v_call: TRBV27
d_call: TRBD2
clone_size: once
cdr3_nt: TGTGCCAGCAGTCTAAGGACTAGCGGGAGGGGAGGCACCGGGGAGCTGTTTTTT
cdr3_aa: CASSLRTSGRGGTGELFF

j_call: TRBJ2-3
v_call: TRBV5-5
d_call: -
clone_size: -
cdr3_nt: TGTGCCAGCAGCTTGAGTGGGGCCCAGCGATTAGATACGCAGTATTTT
cdr3_aa: CASSLSGAQRLDTQYF

j_call: TRBJ2-1
v_call: TRBV4-3
d_call: TRBD1
clone_size: -
cdr3_nt: TGCGCCAGCAGCGACGGGACAGTAAACAATGAGCAGTTCTTC
cdr3_aa: CASSDGTVNNEQFF

j_call: TRBJ2-1
v_call: TRBV5-1
d_call: -
clone_size: -
cdr3_nt: TGCGCCAGCAGCTTGGTGGGGCAAAATGAGCAGTTCTTC
cdr3_aa: CASSLVGQNEQFF

j_call: TRBJ1-1
v_call: TRBV18
d_call: TRBD1
clone_size: -
cdr3_nt: TGTGCCAGCTCACTACAGGGGGCGCACACTGAAGCTTTCTTT
cdr3_aa: CASSLQGAHTEAFF

j_call: TRBJ2-1
v_call: TRBV7-2
d_call: TRBD2
clone_size: once
cdr3_nt: TGTGCCAGCAGCTCCAGCGGGGGGACCTCTCCCAGCGTCTTC
cdr3_aa: CASSSSGGTSPSVF

j_call: TRBJ1-1
v_call: TRBV7-9
d_call: TRBD1
clone_size: few
cdr3_nt: TGTGCCAGCTTAGATAACAGGGGGATGAACACTGAAGCTTTCTTT
cdr3_aa: CASLDNRGMNTEAFF

j_call: TRBJ2-1
v_call: TRBV4-3
d_call: TRBD2
clone_size: -
cdr3_nt: TGCGCCAGCAGCCAAGTGTCTAGCGGGGGACCCCCAAGCTCCTACAATGAGCAGTTCTTC
cdr3_aa: CASSQVSSGGPPSSYNEQFF

j_call: TRBJ1-1
v_call: TRBV5-1
d_call: TRBD1
clone_size: -
cdr3_nt: TGCGCCAGCACGGGTCAGGGGGCGAGCACTGAAGCTTTCTTT
cdr3_aa: CASTGQGASTEAFF

j_call: TRBJ2-5
v_call: TRBV5-1
d_call: TRBD1
clone_size: few
cdr3_nt: TGCGCCAGCAGCCTAGGGGGCCTCCAAGAGACCCAGTACTTC
cdr3_aa: CASSLGGLQETQYF

j_call: TRBJ2-7
v_call: TRBV5-4
d_call: -
clone_size: -
cdr3_nt: TGTGCCAGCAGCTTGGCAGGTTTAGTAACCTACGAGCAGTACTTC
cdr3_aa: CASSLAGLVTYEQYF

j_call: TRBJ1-3
v_call: TRBV6-5
d_call: -
clone_size: -
cdr3_nt: TGTGCCAGCACCGTTCCAGGGGGAAACACCATATATTTT
cdr3_aa: CASTVPGGNTIYF

j_call: TRBJ1-1
v_call: TRBV4-3
d_call: -
clone_size: -
cdr3_nt: TGCGCCAGCAGCCAAGCGGGTAACACTGAAGCTTTCTTT
cdr3_aa: CASSQAGNTEAFF

j_call: TRBJ1-2
v_call: TRBV27
d_call: -
clone_size: once
cdr3_nt: TGTGCCAGCAGTTTATATGGGGACTACCAGACCACTAACTATGGCTACACCTTC
cdr3_aa: CASSLYGDYQTTNYGYTF